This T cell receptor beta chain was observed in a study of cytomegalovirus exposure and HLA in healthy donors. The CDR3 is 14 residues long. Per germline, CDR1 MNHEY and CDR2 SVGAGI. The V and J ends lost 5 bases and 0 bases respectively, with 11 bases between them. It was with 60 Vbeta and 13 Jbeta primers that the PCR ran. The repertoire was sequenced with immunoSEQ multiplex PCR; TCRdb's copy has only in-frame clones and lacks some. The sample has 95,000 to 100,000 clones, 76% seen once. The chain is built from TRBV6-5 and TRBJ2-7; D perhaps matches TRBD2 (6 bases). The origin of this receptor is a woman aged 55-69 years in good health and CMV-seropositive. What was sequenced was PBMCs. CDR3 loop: CASSAAGGSYEQYF. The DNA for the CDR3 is TGTGCCAGCAGTGCAGCGGGCGGCTCCTACGAGCAGTACTTC.